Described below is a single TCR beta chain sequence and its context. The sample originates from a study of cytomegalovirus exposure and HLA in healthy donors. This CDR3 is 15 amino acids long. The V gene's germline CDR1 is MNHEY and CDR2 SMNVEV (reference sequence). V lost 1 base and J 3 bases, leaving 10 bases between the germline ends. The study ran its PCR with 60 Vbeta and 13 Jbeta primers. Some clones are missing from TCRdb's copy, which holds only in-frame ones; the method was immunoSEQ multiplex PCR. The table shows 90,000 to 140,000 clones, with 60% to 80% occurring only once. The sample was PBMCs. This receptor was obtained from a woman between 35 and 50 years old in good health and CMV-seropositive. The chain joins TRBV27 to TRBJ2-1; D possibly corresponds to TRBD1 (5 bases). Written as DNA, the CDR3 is TGTGCCAGCAGTTTATTAGACAGCCACTACAATGAGCAGTTCTTC. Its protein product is CASSLLDSHYNEQFF.